The sequence of this T cell receptor beta chain was determined in a study of blood T cells in healthy people across ages. Regarding the study as a whole: More naive CD4+ cells and higher diversity were found in long-lived than in aged donors.

This clonotype was recorded only once. What it recognizes is unknown. Primers used in a second PCR of roughly 6 to 11 cycles were a sample-barcoded 5' primer and a J-beta primer mix. Each cDNA molecule received a tag from a template-switch adaptor that had 12 random nucleotides. TCRdb reanalysed the 5' RACE reads using MiXCR and keeps one entry per CDR3 protein. This sample yields about 780,000 distinct CDR3 sequences, of which about 45% are seen a single time; over 15% belongs to the top ten. The CDR3 loop spans 15 amino acids. J lost 11 bases, V lost 2 bases, and 11 bases had no gene match. Germline CDR1 MNHEY, CDR2 SVGEGT. Peripheral blood samples of around 9.3 milliliters were drawn from each donor. The study isolated at least 6.5 million PBMCs from each sample.

This sequence was found in a man of 80 years or more in good health. The material sequenced was blood. The rearrangement links TRBV6-2 or TRBV6-3 to TRBJ2-1, with TRBD2 identical over 8 bases. The CDR3 here is CASSYLRAGERKQFF. CDR3 nucleotide sequence: TGTGCCAGCAGTTACCTCAGAGCGGGGGAGAGGAAGCAGTTCTTC.